Listed here are 22 T cell receptor beta chains from one sample, sequenced in a study of T cells in Graves' hyperthyroidism and ophthalmopathy. The investigators amplified TCR beta CDR3 regions from RNA transcripts. First-round RT-PCR targeting the TCR CDR3 was performed with the HTBI primer set. TCRdb called the multiplex PCR reads again in MiXCR, with one record for every CDR3 protein. In the table there are around 580,000 distinct CDR3 sequences, under 60% of which are singletons. Source material: peripheral blood or thyroid tissue (not recorded which). The receptor source for this set is a young woman with Graves' hyperthyroidism.

In its sample, this clonotype was seen a few times. The chain employs TRBV7-9 and TRBJ2-3; 12 nucleotides match TRBD2. CDR1 and CDR2 from the germline V gene are SEHNR and FQNEAQ (reference sequence). The CDR3 has 16 amino acids. The ends lost 3 bases at V and 5 bases at J; junction bases unmatched: 6. The DNA of the CDR3 is TGTGCCAGCAGCTTGACTAGCGGGGGATTGGGAGATACGCAGTATTTT. Its translation: CASSLTSGGLGDTQYF.

This clonotype was counted only a few times. The chain joins TRBV3-1 to TRBJ1-1; 8 positions agree with TRBD1. V shed 6 bases and J 7 bases; nucleotides not matched to a gene: 10. The CDR3 covers 14 residues. Germline-derived CDR1 and CDR2 are LGHDT and YNNKEL (reference sequence). For the CDR3, the DNA is TGTGCCAGCAGTCATCCGGACAGGGCGGGTGAAGCTTTCTTT. This sequence encodes CASSHPDRAGEAFF.

There are many counts of this clonotype. The rearrangement links TRBV7-2 to TRBJ1-4; D remains unclear. The CDR3 length is 16 residues. V was trimmed by 1 base and J by 8 bases, leaving 17 bases between them. Per the germline V gene, CDR1 is SGHTA and CDR2 is FQGNSA. The CDR3 DNA reads as TGTGCCAGCAGCTTAGGAATGGCAGTCTTACGGGAAAAACTGTTTTTT. It yields the protein CASSLGMAVLREKLFF.

The table lists this clonotype with a few counts. CDR3 bases: TGTGCCAGCAGTTTAAGGCAGGGCCCTGGAAACACCATATATTTT. Translated, it gives CASSLRQGPGNTIYF. The chain is built from TRBV6-5 and TRBJ1-3; D might be TRBD1 (5 bases). The germline V gene encodes CDR1 MNHEY and CDR2 SVGAGI. Deletions cut 4 bases from V and 2 bases from J, with 12 bases between. This CDR3 region has 15 residues.

This clonotype occurred many times. The chain joins TRBV11-2 to TRBJ1-2; unclear D gene. Germline V gene lookup returns CDR1 SGHAT and CDR2 FQNNGV. Trimming removed 2 bases at V and 2 bases at J, with 15 bases between. The length of the CDR3 is 16 residues. CDR3 residues: CASSLIPKTPNYGYTF. The DNA of the CDR3 is TGTGCCAGCAGCTTAATCCCGAAGACCCCGAACTATGGCTACACCTTC.

The CDR3 coding sequence is TGTGCCAGCGTGGCAGTGACGAGCTCCTACAATGAGCAGTACTTC. This gives the protein CASVAVTSSYNEQYF. V gene TRBV6-5 combines with J gene TRBJ2-7; D is ambiguous. Trimming stripped 8 bases from V and 7 bases from J, with 24 bases between. The CDR3 is 15 amino acids. Germline CDR1 and CDR2: MNHEY and SVGAGI.

This clonotype was found many times. V is TRBV29-1 and J is TRBJ1-1, with TRBD1 matching over 7 bases. The CDR3 is made up of 13 amino acids. The germline CDR1 and CDR2 sequences are SQVTM and ANQGSEA. J was trimmed by 3 bases and V by 6 bases; bases with no gene match: 7. The CDR3 loop is CSVAGTDYTEAFF. CDR3 DNA: TGCAGCGTCGCAGGGACAGACTACACTGAAGCTTTCTTT.

This clonotype was picked up many times. This chain joins TRBV12-3 or TRBV12-4 and TRBJ2-7, with D maybe TRBD1 (5 bases). The CDR3 is 12 residues long. V gave up 6 bases and J gave up 5 bases, with 11 bases separating them. The CDR3, as DNA: TGTGCCAGCAGCCAGGGTTGGGACGAGCAGTACTTC. Its translation is CASSQGWDEQYF.

The chain couples TRBV20-1 to TRBJ1-4; 9 bases line up with TRBD1. Germline CDR1 and CDR2: DFQATT and SNEGSKA (reference sequence). V lost 0 bases, J lost 4 bases, and 3 bases stayed unmatched. CDR3 length: 15 amino acids. This CDR3 reads CSARDSGQGNEKLFF. CDR3 nucleotides: TGCAGTGCTAGAGATTCGGGACAGGGTAATGAAAAACTGTTTTTT.

V usage is TRBV12-3 or TRBV12-4 and J usage is TRBJ2-3; 13 bases are shared with TRBD2. The V and J ends lost 8 bases and 6 bases, in that order; junction bases with no gene match: 8. CDR3 length: 15 amino acids. The CDR3, as DNA: TGTGCCAGCCATGGACTAGCGGGAGTTCTGGATACGCAGTATTTT. Amino acids: CASHGLAGVLDTQYF.

The V call is TRBV29-1, the J call TRBJ1-2; the D is unclear. Germline loops: CDR1 SQVTM, CDR2 ANQGSEA. Between the trimmed V and J ends, which lost 4 bases and 7 bases, there was a span of 13 bases. The CDR3 contains 12 residues. For the CDR3, the DNA is TGCAGCGTTGCACCAAGCGGCTCTGGCTACACCTTC. The encoded protein is CSVAPSGSGYTF.

The gene calls are TRBV7-2 and TRBJ2-7; D tentatively reads TRBD1 or TRBD2 (5 bases each). The J call could be wrong; TRBJ2-1 is a better fit for the DNA end. Germline assignment: CDR1 SGHTA and CDR2 FQGNSA. The CDR3 extends over 14 amino acids. CDR3 sequence reads: CASSLAGTYNEQFF. In DNA, the CDR3 is TGTGCCAGCAGCTTAGCGGGGACGTACAATGAGCAGTTCTTC.

This clonotype occurred many times. The V gene is TRBV7-8, the J gene TRBJ2-5; D perhaps matches TRBD2 (6 bases). V was cut by 5 bases and J by 0 bases, with 13 bases left in between. The CDR3 contains 15 residues. The germline V gene encodes CDR1 SGHVS and CDR2 FQNEAQ. The CDR3 here is CASSKTGTYQETQYF. Here the CDR3 DNA reads TGTGCCAGCAGCAAGACCGGGACTTACCAAGAGACCCAGTACTTC.

This clonotype appeared a few times. J is TRBJ2-3 and V is TRBV7-6, with D tentatively TRBD1 or TRBD2 (6 bases each). V was shortened by 2 bases and J by 7 bases, with 16 bases between the two germline ends. The CDR3 has 15 residues. Germline V lookup: CDR1 SGHVS, CDR2 FNYEAQ. The CDR3 loop reads CASSLHGGAANTQYF. CDR3 DNA: TGTGCCAGCAGCTTACACGGGGGCGCGGCGAATACGCAGTATTTT.

This clonotype came up many times. V usage is TRBV25-1 and J usage is TRBJ1-1; D is possibly TRBD1 (5 bases). The CDR3 is 15 residues long. The germline gives CDR1 MGHDK, CDR2 SYGVNS. V was clipped by 1 base and J by 3 bases, with 12 bases between them. Written as DNA, the CDR3 is TGTGCCAGCAGTGAATGGCAGGGCGGGTACACTGAAGCTTTCTTT. Protein sequence: CASSEWQGGYTEAFF. Full variable domain (missing parts from reference TRBV25-1 and TRBJ1-1): EADIYQTPRYLVIGTGKKITLECSQTMGHDKMYWYQQDPGMELHLIHYSYGVNSTEKGDLSSESTVSRIRTEHFPLTLESARPSHTSQYLCASSEWQGGYTEAFFGQGTRLTVV.

This clonotype was detected many times. The rearrangement links TRBV27 to TRBJ1-2; 7 bases match TRBD1. The length of the CDR3 is 14 residues. V lost 2 bases to trimming and J lost 7 bases; unmatched junction nucleotides: 7. Germline V gives CDR1 MNHEY, CDR2 SMNVEV (reference sequence). The CDR3 DNA sequence: TGTGCCAGCAGTTTAGGGCAGGGGGGCGGTGGCTACACCTTC. Translation gives CASSLGQGGGGYTF.

The chain links TRBV24-1 to TRBJ2-7; no firm D call. Germline V lookup: CDR1 KGHDR, CDR2 SFDVKD. Trimming pared 5 bases from V and 7 bases from J, leaving 14 bases between. The CDR3 length is 13 residues. CDR3 sequence reads: CATSGDAAREQYF. DNA of the CDR3: TGTGCCACCAGTGGAGACGCGGCGCGGGAGCAGTACTTC.

The chain joins TRBV4-2 to TRBJ2-2; TRBD1 matches at 12 bases. Per germline, CDR1 LGHNA and CDR2 YNFKEQ. The CDR3 is made up of 19 amino acids. The J segment lost 6 bases and the V segment lost 0 bases, leaving 11 bases of the junction unmatched. The CDR3 nucleotides are TGTGCCAGCAGCCAAGACGGGGGACAGGGGGCGGTTCCTCCCGGGGAGCTGTTTTTT. This gives the protein CASSQDGGQGAVPPGELFF.

The chain couples TRBV20-1 to TRBJ2-3; D is unclear. Germline CDR1 DFQATT, CDR2 SNEGSKA (reference sequence). The CDR3 loop spans 15 amino acids. V lost 5 bases, J lost 2 bases, and 17 bases lay in between. CDR3 coding DNA: TGCAGTGCTTCAGATGTCGGCGGACCCACAGATACGCAGTATTTT. Translating gives CSASDVGGPTDTQYF.

This clonotype was picked up many times. The chain has TRBV5-1 and TRBJ2-2, with 10 bases that match TRBD2. The CDR3 spans 15 residues. The germline CDR1 and CDR2 sequences are SGHRS and YFSETQ. V lost 4 bases to trimming and J lost 5 bases; unmatched junction nucleotides: 5. CDR3 loop: CASSPLAGETGELFF. The DNA of the CDR3 is TGCGCCAGCAGCCCTCTAGCGGGAGAAACCGGGGAGCTGTTTTTT.

This clonotype was counted many times. V is TRBV29-1 and J is TRBJ2-6; D is uncertain. CDR3 length: 12 amino acids. From germline, CDR1 is SQVTM and CDR2 ANQGSEA. This CDR3 is CRLKSGANVLTF. DNA for the CDR3: TGCAGACTCAAGTCTGGGGCCAACGTCCTGACTTTC.

This clonotype showed up many times. The chain joins TRBV19 to TRBJ1-1; D gene ambiguous. The CDR3 length is 15 residues. Between the trimmed V and J ends, which lost 4 bases and 4 bases, there was a span of 16 bases. Germline assignment: CDR1 LNHDA and CDR2 SQIVND (reference sequence). CDR3 DNA: TGTGCCAGTAGTACCCCAGAGGGTGGCGTCACTGAAGCTTTCTTT. Translation: CASSTPEGGVTEAFF.